These 23 T cell receptor beta chains share one sample of origin, sequenced in a study of cytomegalovirus exposure and HLA in healthy donors. This PCR relied on a set of 60 Vbeta primers and 13 Jbeta primers. Produced via immunoSEQ multiplex PCR; TCRdb's table is partial and in-frame only. The sample lists 150,000 to 200,000 clones, more than 75% occurring once. Sequences were obtained from PBMCs. Source of these receptors: a woman aged 18-30 years in good health and CMV-seronegative.

This rearrangement joins TRBV11-3 to TRBJ2-2; 7 bases align to TRBD2. Germline loops: CDR1 SGHNT, CDR2 YENEEA. There are 15 residues in the CDR3. V lost 4 bases and J lost 4; bases outside the gene matches: 6. The CDR3 sequence: CASSSRPGGTGELFF. In nucleotides, the CDR3 is TGTGCCAGCAGCTCCCGCCCGGGAGGCACCGGGGAGCTGTTTTTT.

The chain joins TRBV11-2 to TRBJ2-2; 7 nucleotides match TRBD2. Germline V gene lookup returns CDR1 SGHAT and CDR2 FQNNGV. This CDR3 is built from 14 residues. V shed 9 bases and J 1 base; nucleotides not matched to a gene: 5. The CDR3 region has the DNA TGTGCCAGTCGGGACTACGTGAACACCGGGGAGCTGTTTTTT. This gives the protein CASRDYVNTGELFF.

A note on this clone: Distinct nucleotide sequences in the sample also encode this CDR3. The CDR3 bases are TGCGCCAGCAGCTTGGCTGCGGGGTCCTACGAGCAGTACTTC. This translates into CASSLAAGSYEQYF. This chain joins TRBV5-1 and TRBJ2-7; a possible D gene is TRBD2 (6 bases). V was pared by 0 bases and J by 1 base, with 8 bases between. The germline V gene has CDR1 SGHRS and CDR2 YFSETQ. This CDR3 is 14 amino acids long.

Regarding this clone: This specimen includes other DNA sequences encoding the same CDR3. The chain recombines TRBV6-5 with TRBJ1-2; D not resolved. The V and J ends lost 6 bases and 11 bases respectively, with 22 bases between them. CDR1 is MNHEY and CDR2 is SVGAGI in the germline V gene. The CDR3 has 14 amino acids. This CDR3 is CASSKSALDRKYTF. CDR3 DNA: TGTGCCAGCAGCAAGTCCGCCCTAGACCGAAAATACACCTTC.

The V gene is TRBV6-4, the J gene TRBJ2-7, with D hard to call. Trimming stripped 6 bases from V and 3 bases from J, with 15 bases between. Germline CDR1 is MRHNA and CDR2 is SNTAGT. The CDR3 is 14 amino acids. For the CDR3, the DNA is TGTGCCAGCAGATCTGAGACACCATACTACGAGCAGTACTTC. Translation: CASRSETPYYEQYF.

CDR3 sequence (DNA): TGTGCCAGCTCACCGGACTACCAAGAGACCCAGTACTTC. This translates into CASSPDYQETQYF. The genes are TRBV18 and TRBJ2-5; D is perhaps TRBD2 (5 bases). The V and J ends lost 3 bases and 0 bases respectively, with 5 bases between them. Looked up from germline, CDR1 is KGHSH and CDR2 is LQKENI. The CDR3 contains 13 residues. Supplemented by reference TRBV18 and TRBJ2-5, the full variable domain reads NAGVMQNPRHLVRRRGQEARLRCSPMKGHSHVYWYRQLPEEGLKFMVYLQKENIIDESGMPKERFSAEFPKEGPSILRIQQVVRGDSAAYFCASSPDYQETQYFGPGTRLLVL.

As DNA, the CDR3 is TGTGCCAGCAGCAACGACAGGGGTTGGTATGGCTACACCTTC. Encoded protein: CASSNDRGWYGYTF. The chain employs TRBV9 and TRBJ1-2; 8 bases agree with TRBD1. The CDR3 runs to 14 residues. V shed 4 bases, J shed 5 bases, and the junction held 7 bases outside the gene matches. Germline CDR1 reads SGDLS; CDR2 reads YYNGEE. Full variable domain (outside the CDR3, taken from reference TRBV9 and TRBJ1-2): DSGVTQTPKHLITATGQRVTLRCSPRSGDLSVYWYQQSLDQGLQFLIQYYNGEERAKGNILERFSAQQFPDLHSELNLSSLELGDSALYFCASSNDRGWYGYTFGSGTRLTVV.

Here the CDR3 reads CASSELGVNYGYTF. CDR3 nucleotides: TGTGCCAGCAGTGAACTAGGGGTGAACTATGGCTACACCTTC. The chain uses TRBV6-1 and TRBJ1-2; D is perhaps TRBD1 (5 bases). CDR1 is MNHNS and CDR2 is SASEGT in the germline V gene. This CDR3 has 14 residues. Trimming left V 2 bases short and J 2 bases short, with 9 bases between.

Only a few counts were recorded for this clone. The rearrangement uses TRBV5-4 and TRBJ2-1; 7 nucleotides align to TRBD2. The V and J ends lost 3 bases and 9 bases, in that order; junction bases with no gene match: 3. The length of the CDR3 is 12 residues. CDR1 is SGHNT and CDR2 is YYREEE in the germline V gene (reference sequence). Here the CDR3 reads CASSSTGGEQFF. As DNA, the CDR3 is TGTGCCAGCAGCTCGACGGGGGGTGAGCAGTTCTTC.

This sequence joins TRBV7-6 and TRBJ1-3; the D is unclear. The V and J ends lost 8 bases and 2 bases respectively, with 10 bases between them. CDR1 is SGHVS, CDR2 FNYEAQ, per germline. The CDR3 contains 13 residues. The chain's CDR3 is CASGRIAGNTIYF. Here the CDR3 DNA reads TGTGCCAGCGGCAGGATTGCTGGAAACACCATATATTTT.

V usage is TRBV27 and J usage is TRBJ2-3; TRBD2 agrees at 12 bases. The CDR3 has 17 residues. V dropped 0 bases and J dropped 6; count of bases not matched to a gene: 7. Looked up from germline, CDR1 is MNHEY and CDR2 is SMNVEV (reference sequence). The CDR3 spells CASSLSKLAGGRDTQYF. In DNA form, the CDR3 reads TGTGCCAGCAGTTTATCGAAGCTAGCGGGGGGGCGTGATACGCAGTATTTT.

This clone was detected only once. The chain combines TRBV4-1 with TRBJ1-6; possibly TRBD1 for D (6 bases). The CDR3 consists of 15 residues. V lost 0 bases and J lost 10, with 13 bases in between. Germline CDR1 and CDR2: MGHRA and YSYEKL. The CDR3 loop is CASSQDGTWGSPLHF. The CDR3 region has the DNA TGCGCCAGCAGCCAAGATGGGACATGGGGCTCACCCCTCCACTTT.

This clone was counted a few times. This chain joins TRBV6-5 and TRBJ2-7; D is possibly TRBD2 (7 bases). The V gene lost 5 bases and the J gene lost 7 bases, with 18 bases spanning the gap. Germline CDR1 reads MNHEY; CDR2 reads SVGAGI. The CDR3 loop spans 14 amino acids. CDR3 amino acids: CASSPGGQAGEQYF. The CDR3, as DNA: TGTGCCAGCAGTCCGGGGGGCCAGGCAGGGGAGCAGTACTTC.

J is TRBJ2-6 and V is TRBV15; D perhaps matches TRBD1 (6 bases). The CDR3 is 13 amino acids. V lost 5 bases to trimming and J lost 19 bases, with 21 bases between them. CDR1 is LNHNV and CDR2 is YYDKDF in the germline V gene (reference sequence). The CDR3 here is CATSPRGTGQITF. The DNA for the CDR3 is TGTGCCACCAGCCCACGAGGCACGGGACAAATAACTTTC.

This chain links TRBV27 with TRBJ2-7, with D possibly being TRBD2 (5 bases). Germline V gives CDR1 MNHEY, CDR2 SMNVEV (reference sequence). V was pared by 6 bases and J by 2 bases, with 11 bases between. CDR3 length: 13 amino acids. CDR3 in amino acids: CASSPTGTYEQYF. Written as DNA, the CDR3 is TGTGCCAGCAGCCCGACCGGGACCTACGAGCAGTACTTC.

This clone was counted a few times. CDR3 DNA sequence: TGTGCCAGCAGCCAAGAGACAGGGGAGGACAATGAGCAGTTCTTC. It is translated as CASSQETGEDNEQFF. The chain combines TRBV4-2 with TRBJ2-1; 8 bases map to TRBD1. The CDR3 is 15 amino acids. Germline V gives CDR1 LGHNA, CDR2 YNFKEQ. V lost 0 bases, J lost 5 bases, and 3 bases stayed unmatched.

V gene TRBV27 combines with J gene TRBJ2-7; no firm D call. The CDR3 is 13 residues long. The germline V and J ends were trimmed by 2 bases and 6 bases, with 11 bases remaining between them. Germline assignment: CDR1 MNHEY and CDR2 SMNVEV (reference sequence). CDR3 coding DNA: TGTGCCAGCAGTTTAGCAGGTTTCGGCGAGCAGTACTTC. The encoded protein is CASSLAGFGEQYF.

This CDR3 is CASSPPRTGFYGYTF. DNA for the CDR3: TGTGCCAGCAGTCCCCCCCGGACAGGGTTTTATGGCTACACCTTC. The chain couples TRBV28 to TRBJ1-2, with TRBD1 identical over 8 bases. V gave up 5 bases and J gave up 5 bases; unmatched junction bases: 10. The germline gives CDR1 MDHEN, CDR2 SYDVKM. This CDR3 spans 15 amino acids.

The rearrangement links TRBV28 to TRBJ2-7; perhaps TRBD2 as D (5 bases). Between the trimmed V and J ends, which lost 5 bases and 3 bases, there was a span of 11 bases. Per the germline V gene, CDR1 is MDHEN and CDR2 is SYDVKM. The CDR3 totals 13 residues. CDR3: CASSRLISYEQYF. The CDR3 coding sequence is TGTGCCAGCAGTCGACTAATCAGCTACGAGCAGTACTTC. Full variable domain (missing parts from reference TRBV28 and TRBJ2-7): DVKVTQSSRYLVKRTGEKVFLECVQDMDHENMFWYRQDPGLGLRLIYFSYDVKMKEKGDIPEGYSVSREKKERFSLILESASTNQTSMYLCASSRLISYEQYFGPGTRLTVT.

The rearrangement uses TRBV14 and TRBJ1-5; D gene unclear. Trimming removed 2 bases at V and 6 bases at J, with 8 bases between. Germline-derived CDR1 and CDR2 are SGHDN and FVKESK. This CDR3 is built from 13 residues. The CDR3 loop is CASSQQVGQPQHF. The DNA of the CDR3 is TGTGCCAGCAGCCAACAGGTCGGTCAGCCCCAGCATTTT.

This chain connects TRBV7-9 to TRBJ2-2; the D is unclear. CDR3 size: 15 residues. Germline loops: CDR1 SEHNR, CDR2 FQNEAQ (reference sequence). V gave up 6 bases and J gave up 5 bases, with 16 bases separating them. The CDR3 bases are TGTGCCAGCAGTCAAACCGTTCGGAGAACCGGGGAGCTGTTTTTT. Translating it yields CASSQTVRRTGELFF. Full variable domain (outside the CDR3, taken from reference TRBV7-9 and TRBJ2-2): DTGVSQNPRHKITKRGQNVTFRCDPISEHNRLYWYRQTLGQGPEFLTYFQNEAQLEKSRLLSDRFSAERPKGSFSTLEIQRTEQGDSAMYLCASSQTVRRTGELFFGEGSRLTVL.

This rearrangement joins TRBV5-4 to TRBJ2-7, with TRBD1 matching over 7 bases. This CDR3 has 15 residues. Looked up from germline, CDR1 is SGHNT and CDR2 is YYREEE (reference sequence). V gave up 4 bases and J gave up 2 bases; unmatched junction bases: 9. CDR3 sequence (DNA): TGTGCCAGCAGCCCCGGACAGGACCTAGCCTACGAGCAGTACTTC. Translated, it gives CASSPGQDLAYEQYF.

The table lists this clone with a few counts. The junction does not match germline at one end; this may be a read error. The chain couples TRBV6-1 to TRBJ1-1; 8 nucleotides line up with TRBD1. Germline loops: CDR1 MNHNS, CDR2 SASEGT. This CDR3 is built from 13 residues. This chain's CDR3 is CASSGRTGTGAFF. The DNA of the CDR3 is TGTGCCAGCAGTGGGAGGACAGGGACTGGAGCTTTCTTT.